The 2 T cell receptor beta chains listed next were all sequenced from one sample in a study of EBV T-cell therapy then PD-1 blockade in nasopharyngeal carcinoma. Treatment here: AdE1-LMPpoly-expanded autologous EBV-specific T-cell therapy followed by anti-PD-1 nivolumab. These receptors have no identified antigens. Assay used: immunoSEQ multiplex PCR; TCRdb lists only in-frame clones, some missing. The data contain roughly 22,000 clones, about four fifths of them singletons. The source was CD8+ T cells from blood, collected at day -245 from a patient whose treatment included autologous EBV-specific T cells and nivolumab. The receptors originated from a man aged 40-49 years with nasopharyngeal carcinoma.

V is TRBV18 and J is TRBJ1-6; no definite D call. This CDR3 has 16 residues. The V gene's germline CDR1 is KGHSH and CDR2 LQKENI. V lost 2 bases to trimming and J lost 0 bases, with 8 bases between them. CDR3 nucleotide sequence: TGTGCCAGCTCACCAGAGGCGAGCTCCTATAATTCACCCCTCCACTTT. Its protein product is CASSPEASSYNSPLHF.

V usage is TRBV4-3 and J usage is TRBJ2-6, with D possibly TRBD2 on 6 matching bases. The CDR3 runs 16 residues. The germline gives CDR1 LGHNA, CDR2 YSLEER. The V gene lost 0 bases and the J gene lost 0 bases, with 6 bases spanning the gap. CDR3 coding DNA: TGCGCCAGCAGCCAAGAGGGGGGCTCTGGGGCCAACGTCCTGACTTTC. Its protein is CASSQEGGSGANVLTF.